The T cell receptor beta chain under discussion was sequenced for a study of blood T cells in healthy people across ages. Germline V gene sequence: CDR1 SGHRS, CDR2 YFSETQ. The CDR3 has 14 amino acids. The V gene lost 2 bases and the J gene lost 6 bases, with 14 bases spanning the gap. A sample-barcoded 5' primer and a J-beta primer mix were used in a second PCR of roughly 6 to 11 cycles. A single record per CDR3 protein comes from TCRdb applying MiXCR to the 5' RACE reads. This table has 1.5 million to 2 million distinct CDR3 sequences, around half appearing once. To note about this clonotype: Its antigen is currently unknown.

Study observations and caveats: As naive T cell percentage varied, TCR beta diversity correlated strongly with it. The unsorted PBMCs prevented any conclusive comparison of naive versus antigen-experienced cells.

This chain links TRBV5-1 with TRBJ1-2, with D possibly matching TRBD1 (5 bases). The TCR comes from a woman in her thirties or forties in good health. The sample taken for sequencing was blood. The CDR3 region has the DNA TGCGCCAGCAGCTTAGGCAGGGCAGACGATGGCTACACCTTC. Translating gives CASSLGRADDGYTF.